Presented here are 13 T cell receptor beta chains from one specimen sequenced in a study of CD8 T cells in ankylosing spondylitis. TCRdb itself ran the 5' RACE reads through MiXCR, one entry per CDR3 protein. Among about 200,000 distinct CDR3 sequences listed, more than 25% were seen once. Specimen: blood, either unsorted or a sorted T cell fraction (not recorded which). The receptors originated from a male donor with ankylosing spondylitis or in good health (not recorded which).

The chain carries TRBV6-1 and TRBJ2-5, with D perhaps assigned TRBD1 or TRBD2 (5 bases each). Between the trimmed V and J ends, which lost 5 bases and 7 bases, there was a span of 14 bases. Germline assignment: CDR1 MNHNS and CDR2 SASEGT. The CDR3 extends over 13 amino acids. The CDR3 region is CASSSTNGGTQYF. The CDR3 nucleotides read TGTGCCAGCAGTAGCACTAATGGGGGGACCCAGTACTTC.

V usage is TRBV12-3 or TRBV12-4 and J usage is TRBJ2-7, with a weak D call TRBD1 (6 bases). Trimming took 2 bases from V and 2 from J, leaving 10 bases between them. The length of the CDR3 is 14 residues. For the CDR3, the DNA is TGTGCCAGCAGTTTATTGACAGGAACCTACGAGCAGTACTTC. Encoded protein: CASSLLTGTYEQYF.

This clonotype was observed many times. The rearrangement links TRBV6-5 to TRBJ2-1, with 12 bases identical to TRBD2. Germline CDR1 reads MNHEY; CDR2 reads SVGAGI. Losses at the gene ends were 4 bases for V and 6 bases for J; bases not matched to a gene: 4. There are 15 residues in the CDR3. The DNA of the CDR3 is TGTGCCAGCAGTTCCCCGACTAGCGGGAGCAATGAGCAGTTCTTC. It encodes CASSSPTSGSNEQFF.

This chain joins TRBV29-1 and TRBJ2-1; 7 nucleotides line up with TRBD2. CDR3 length: 14 residues. Looked up from germline, CDR1 is SQVTM and CDR2 is ANQGSEA. Germline trimming cut 7 bases from V and 3 bases from J; bases unmatched to any gene: 9. CDR3 DNA: TGCAGCGCCGTCATGCGGGAGAACTACAATGAGCAGTTCTTC. This sequence encodes CSAVMRENYNEQFF.

This clonotype showed up many times. The chain uses TRBV4-3 and TRBJ1-6; perhaps TRBD1 as D (5 bases). The germline V and J ends were trimmed by 0 bases and 0 bases, with 12 bases remaining between them. This CDR3 is 18 amino acids long. Germline lookup yields CDR1 LGHNA and CDR2 YSLEER. Here the CDR3 DNA reads TGCGCCAGCAGCCAAGAACCCCCAGGGAGCTCCTATAATTCACCCCTCCACTTT. Protein product: CASSQEPPGSSYNSPLHF.

This clonotype has only a few counts. CDR3 nucleotide sequence: TGTGCCAGCAGCTACTGGACTAGCGGGATTATTCCCGTCGAGCAGTACTTC. Its translation is CASSYWTSGIIPVEQYF. The chain employs TRBV7-2 and TRBJ2-7; TRBD2 matches 12 bases. This CDR3 has 17 residues. J was trimmed by 6 bases and V by 4 bases; bases with no gene match: 13. Germline loops: CDR1 SGHTA, CDR2 FQGNSA.

The chain employs TRBV12-3 or TRBV12-4 and TRBJ2-1; TRBD2 might be the D (6 bases). The V end was cut by 6 bases, the J end by 10 bases, with 22 bases between. CDR3 size: 15 residues. In DNA, the CDR3 is TGTGCCAGCAGGGATACTAGCAAGGGTCCCTGGGAGCAGTTCTTC. This encodes CASRDTSKGPWEQFF.

In this sample, this clonotype turned up a few times. This sequence joins TRBV20-1 and TRBJ2-7; D possibly corresponds to TRBD1 (6 bases). The germline gives CDR1 DFQATT, CDR2 SNEGSKA (reference sequence). This CDR3 has 13 residues. Trimming took off 4 bases at V and 0 bases at J, with 10 bases between the two ends. DNA for the CDR3: TGCAGTGCTACCCAGGGGACCTCCTACGAGCAGTACTTC. It specifies CSATQGTSYEQYF.

This clonotype was detected a few times. The chain recombines TRBV20-1 with TRBJ2-1; 12 bases are shared with TRBD2. Germline V CDR1 and CDR2: DFQATT, SNEGSKA (reference sequence). The CDR3 has 15 amino acids. The trim removed 4 bases at V and 4 bases at J, leaving 5 bases unmatched. CDR3 region: CSAKRLAGVYNEQFF. The CDR3 nucleotides read TGCAGTGCTAAAAGACTAGCGGGAGTTTACAATGAGCAGTTCTTC.

The chain combines TRBV6-1 with TRBJ1-6; D is perhaps TRBD1 (5 bases). Germline V gene data show CDR1 as MNHNS and CDR2 as SASEGT. The CDR3 is made up of 14 amino acids. V was cut by 6 bases and J by 5 bases, with 11 bases left in between. CDR3 residues: CASRPGRNNSPLHF. The CDR3 DNA sequence: TGTGCCAGCAGGCCGGGACGGAATAATTCACCCCTCCACTTT.

This clonotype was counted ten times or more. V and J are TRBV6-5 and TRBJ2-5; the D gene is possibly TRBD1 (6 bases). V was clipped by 4 bases and J by 1 base, with 13 bases between them. This CDR3 region has 15 residues. Looked up from germline, CDR1 is MNHEY and CDR2 is SVGAGI. CDR3 in amino acids: CASSSLTGGQETQYF. In DNA form, the CDR3 reads TGTGCCAGCAGTTCACTGACAGGAGGCCAAGAGACCCAGTACTTC.

The rearrangement uses TRBV20-1 and TRBJ2-6; TRBD1 agrees at 7 bases. The V segment lost 4 bases and the J segment 0 bases; nucleotides outside the gene matches: 6. The germline gives CDR1 DFQATT, CDR2 SNEGSKA (reference sequence). The CDR3 is 16 residues long. In DNA form, the CDR3 reads TGCAGTGCTACGGACAGGACGCACTCTGGGGCCAACGTCCTGACTTTC. This codes for CSATDRTHSGANVLTF.

This clonotype was counted ten times or more. The chain has TRBV3-1 and TRBJ2-1, with D possibly being TRBD1 (6 bases). Germline values: CDR1 LGHDT, CDR2 YNNKEL (reference sequence). The CDR3 sequence is 12 residues long. Between the trimmed V and J ends, which lost 3 bases and 13 bases, there was a span of 13 bases. Here the CDR3 DNA reads TGTGCCAGCAGCCAGGCCGGGACATTCCAGTTCTTC. Its translation: CASSQAGTFQFF.